This T cell receptor beta chain was obtained from a study of response to subunit inactivated influenza vaccine. Study-level points and caveats: It was suggested by the authors that few new T cells are recruited by each seasonal influenza vaccination.

Germline V gene data show CDR1 as SGHKS and CDR2 as YYEKEE (reference sequence). The CDR3 loop spans 14 amino acids. V was clipped by 4 bases and J by 8 bases; unmatched bases: 6. MiXCR, applied by TCRdb to the RT-PCR reads, yields one record per CDR3 protein. Of 650,000 to 800,000 distinct CDR3 sequences listed, about a fifth were seen once; the top ten hold roughly a tenth. This clonotype was counted between two and nine times. What it recognizes is unknown. The genes are TRBV5-5 and TRBJ2-4, with 10 bases lining up with TRBD1. The origin of this receptor is a man aged 50 to 60 who received an inactivated influenza vaccine. Specimen: PBMCs from blood, collected less than 6 days after vaccination. CDR3 in DNA: TGTGCCAGCAGCCCTCGACAGGGGGCATACATTCAGTACTTC. Protein: CASSPRQGAYIQYF.